The 27 T cell receptor beta chains given below trace back to one sample, sequenced in a study of T cells in Graves' hyperthyroidism and ophthalmopathy. Amplification targeted TCR beta CDR3 regions from RNA transcripts. An initial round of RT-PCR targeting the TCR CDR3 relied on the HTBI primer set. TCRdb re-called the multiplex PCR reads through MiXCR, storing one row per CDR3 protein. The sample has a few hundred thousand distinct CDR3 sequences, approximately 15% seen once. The sequenced material came from blood. The source of these receptors is a woman aged 25 to 39 with Graves' hyperthyroidism.

This clonotype came up many times. The rearrangement joins TRBV7-2 to TRBJ2-7; TRBD2 aligns across 7 bases. Per the germline V gene, CDR1 is SGHTA and CDR2 is FQGNSA. The CDR3 is made up of 15 amino acids. The J segment lost 3 bases and the V segment lost 1 base, leaving 6 bases of the junction unmatched. DNA for the CDR3: TGTGCCAGCAGCTTAGTAGGTGGGAGGGGCTACGAGCAGTACTTC. Translating gives CASSLVGGRGYEQYF.

This clonotype showed up just a few times. The rearrangement joins TRBV5-5 to TRBJ1-5; 7 nucleotides agree with TRBD1. The CDR3 covers 14 residues. Losses at the gene ends were 4 bases for V and 7 bases for J; bases not matched to a gene: 8. Germline V gives CDR1 SGHKS, CDR2 YYEKEE (reference sequence). The CDR3 region has the DNA TGTGCCAGCAGCCAAGGGGGCGCCGGGCAGCCCCAGCATTTT. Translated, it gives CASSQGGAGQPQHF.

This clonotype was seen only a few times. This sequence joins TRBV5-1 and TRBJ1-1; D uncertain. Germline loops: CDR1 SGHRS, CDR2 YFSETQ. The CDR3 consists of 13 residues. The V end was cut by 1 base, the J end by 2 bases, with 6 bases between. CDR3 amino acids: CASSLTDNTEAFF. Written as DNA, the CDR3 is TGCGCCAGCAGCTTGACAGACAACACTGAAGCTTTCTTT. The full variable domain, completed using reference TRBV5-1 and TRBJ1-1, is KAGVTQTPRYLIKTRGQQVTLSCSPISGHRSVSWYQQTPGQGLQFLFEYFSETQRNKGNFPGRFSGRQFSNSRSEMNVSTLELGDSALYLCASSLTDNTEAFFGQGTRLTVV.

V usage is TRBV7-2 and J usage is TRBJ2-6, with D unresolved. The CDR3 contains 17 residues. V lost 1 base to trimming and J lost 0 bases, with 10 bases between them. Germline values: CDR1 SGHTA, CDR2 FQGNSA. The CDR3 DNA follows: TGTGCCAGCAGCTTAGTCCCGGGCGTCTCTGGGGCCAACGTCCTGACTTTC. It codes for CASSLVPGVSGANVLTF.

This clonotype was seen many times. This chain joins TRBV30 and TRBJ2-3; a possible D gene is TRBD1 (6 bases). CDR1 is GTSNPN, CDR2 SVGIG, per germline (reference sequence). The V end lost 3 bases, the J end lost 4 bases, and 11 bases lay between the germline ends. The CDR3 runs to 13 residues. The CDR3 DNA reads TGTGCCTGGAGACTCAGGGGAGCAGATACGCAGTATTTT. Translated, it gives CAWRLRGADTQYF. Using reference TRBV30 and TRBJ2-3 for the parts outside the CDR3, the full variable domain is SQTIHQWPATLVQPVGSPLSLECTVEGTSNPNLYWYRQAAGRGLQLLFYSVGIGQISSEVPQNLSASRPQDRQFILSSKKLLLSDSGFYLCAWRLRGADTQYFGPGTRLTVL.

V and J are TRBV6-1 and TRBJ2-2; TRBD2 aligns across 11 bases. Germline V gene lookup returns CDR1 MNHNS and CDR2 SASEGT. This CDR3 contains 16 residues. V shed 6 bases and J 5 bases; nucleotides not matched to a gene: 8. The CDR3 bases are TGTGCCAGCAGATCGAGGGGGACTAGCGGAACCGGGGAGCTGTTTTTT. This sequence encodes CASRSRGTSGTGELFF.

The genes are TRBV20-1 and TRBJ2-5, with unresolved D. The V and J ends lost 8 bases and 2 bases respectively, with 12 bases between them. This CDR3 is built from 12 residues. Germline lookup yields CDR1 DFQATT and CDR2 SNEGSKA (reference sequence). This CDR3 reads CSPQSVQETQYF. The CDR3 bases are TGCAGTCCACAGTCAGTTCAAGAGACCCAGTACTTC.

This clonotype came up many times. This chain's CDR3 is CASSYLASGIGEQFF. The CDR3 region has the DNA TGTGCCAGCAGTTACTTGGCTAGCGGGATCGGTGAGCAGTTCTTC. J is TRBJ2-1 and V is TRBV6-2 or TRBV6-3; TRBD2 matches at 9 bases. Germline V CDR1 and CDR2: MNHEY, SVGEGT. After removal of 1 base from V and 9 bases from J, the junction contained 7 bases not matched to a gene. The CDR3 is 15 residues long.

In its sample, this clonotype was seen a few times. The V and J genes are TRBV5-1 and TRBJ2-1; the match to TRBD2 covers 11 bases. The CDR3 contains 15 residues. The junction had 9 bases not matched to a gene; V was cut back by 4 bases and J by 9 bases. Germline CDR1 is SGHRS and CDR2 is YFSETQ. The CDR3 region is CASSLLAGGFGEQFF. The CDR3 DNA sequence: TGCGCCAGCAGCCTTCTAGCGGGAGGTTTTGGTGAGCAGTTCTTC.

The V gene is TRBV20-1, the J gene TRBJ2-1; D gene uncertain. Germline V gene lookup returns CDR1 DFQATT and CDR2 SNEGSKA (reference sequence). The V and J ends lost 6 bases and 5 bases respectively, with 26 bases between them. This CDR3 has 17 amino acids. The CDR3 nucleotides read TGCAGTGCAGTACCTGACCCCTGGGCGGCCCTAGACAATGAGCAGTTCTTC. Protein product: CSAVPDPWAALDNEQFF.

This clonotype was observed many times. The V and J genes are TRBV20-1 and TRBJ2-3; 11 nucleotides match TRBD2. CDR1 and CDR2 (germline): DFQATT, SNEGSKA (reference sequence). The V gene end was trimmed by 2 bases and the J gene end by 0 bases; junction bases not matched to a gene: 4. This CDR3 spans 16 amino acids. The CDR3 bases are TGCAGTGCTAGAACTAGCGGGGGCCCTAGCACAGATACGCAGTATTTT. It specifies CSARTSGGPSTDTQYF.

This clonotype was observed many times. This rearrangement joins TRBV5-1 to TRBJ2-7; tentatively, D is TRBD1 (6 bases). This CDR3 spans 16 amino acids. V shed 4 bases and J shed 2 bases, with 19 bases lying between them. Per the germline V gene, CDR1 is SGHRS and CDR2 is YFSETQ. CDR3 nucleotides: TGCGCCAGCAGCATACTACCACAGGGAGTGACCTACGAGCAGTACTTC. This codes for CASSILPQGVTYEQYF.

CDR3 in DNA: TGTGCCTCCACATCGCTAGCGGAGGGAAATGAGCAGTTCTTC. Translation: CASTSLAEGNEQFF. The chain carries TRBV19 and TRBJ2-1, with 7 bases matching TRBD2. Germline CDR1 reads LNHDA; CDR2 reads SQIVND (reference sequence). The CDR3 sequence is 14 residues long. V trimming: 11 bases; J trimming: 7 bases; junction bases outside the gene matches: 14.

This clonotype was detected many times. The chain carries TRBV20-1 and TRBJ2-2; 11 nucleotides agree with TRBD2. Germline V gives CDR1 DFQATT, CDR2 SNEGSKA (reference sequence). The ends lost 1 base at V and 2 bases at J; junction bases unmatched: 9. The CDR3 length is 18 residues. The CDR3 nucleotides read TGCAGTGCTAGAGTTCCTAGCGGGAGGTCCTTAAACACCGGGGAGCTGTTTTTT. It translates to CSARVPSGRSLNTGELFF.

This clonotype was counted only a few times. This sequence joins TRBV4-1 and TRBJ1-6, with TRBD1 matching 11 bases. This CDR3 has 19 amino acids. V gave up 0 bases and J gave up 10 bases; unmatched junction bases: 14. Germline values: CDR1 MGHRA, CDR2 YSYEKL. The CDR3 reads CASSQDIATGTGGVSPLHF. The CDR3, as DNA: TGCGCCAGCAGCCAAGACATTGCCACCGGGACAGGGGGGGTATCACCCCTCCACTTT.

In this sample, this clonotype turned up many times. The chain joins TRBV28 to TRBJ1-2; D not certain. V was shortened by 10 bases and J by 5 bases, with 11 bases between the two germline ends. This CDR3 has 11 amino acids. Germline V gene sequence: CDR1 MDHEN, CDR2 SYDVKM. CDR3 region: CATTPIYGYTF. CDR3 coding DNA: TGTGCCACCACGCCCATATATGGCTACACCTTC.

V is TRBV4-1 and J is TRBJ2-7; possible D gene TRBD2, 6 bases. The CDR3 runs 16 residues. The V end was cut by 2 bases, the J end by 1 base, with 15 bases between. CDR1 MGHRA and CDR2 YSYEKL come from the germline V gene. The CDR3 DNA sequence: TGCGCCAGCAGCCAAATACTAGCCGGCATATCCTACGAGCAGTACTTC. Residues: CASSQILAGISYEQYF.

This clonotype has just a few counts. The chain is built from TRBV9 and TRBJ2-5; TRBD1 matches at 8 bases. V dropped 1 base and J dropped 2; count of bases not matched to a gene: 10. Germline loops: CDR1 SGDLS, CDR2 YYNGEE. The CDR3 is 17 residues long. CDR3 nucleotide sequence: TGTGCCAGCAGCGTAACTTGGGCAGGGGGCCTTCAAGAGACCCAGTACTTC. Amino acids: CASSVTWAGGLQETQYF.

The chain links TRBV20-1 to TRBJ2-3, with 15 bases that match TRBD2. With V trimmed by 5 bases and J by 2 bases, 8 bases remained unmatched. This CDR3 has 17 amino acids. Germline V gene data show CDR1 as DFQATT and CDR2 as SNEGSKA (reference sequence). This CDR3 is CSALPGLAGGSTDTQYF. Written as DNA, the CDR3 is TGCAGTGCTCTCCCTGGACTAGCGGGAGGGTCCACAGATACGCAGTATTTT.

This clonotype turned up a few times. The J gene is TRBJ2-5, the V gene TRBV4-1; TRBD2 matches at 7 bases. J lost 3 bases, V lost 1 base, and 5 bases had no gene match. Germline CDR1 reads MGHRA; CDR2 reads YSYEKL. This CDR3 is built from 15 residues. CDR3 DNA sequence: TGCGCCAGCAGCCAAGTGGCTAGCGGAAAAGAGACCCAGTACTTC. Translated, it gives CASSQVASGKETQYF.

This clonotype appeared many times. The V and J genes are TRBV5-1 and TRBJ1-5; weak D call: TRBD1 (6 bases). The CDR3 loop spans 14 amino acids. V was pared by 0 bases and J by 9 bases, with 13 bases between. Germline values: CDR1 SGHRS, CDR2 YFSETQ. DNA of the CDR3: TGCGCCAGCAGCTTGGGGGACACGCAATCGCCCCAGCATTTT. Translating gives CASSLGDTQSPQHF.

This clonotype was picked up many times. The rearrangement links TRBV28 to TRBJ1-1; TRBD1 might be the D (6 bases). The CDR3 sequence is 14 residues long. Trimming removed 4 bases at V and 1 base at J, with 10 bases between. Germline lookup yields CDR1 MDHEN and CDR2 SYDVKM. The CDR3 sequence: CASSSGATNTEAFF. In DNA form, the CDR3 reads TGTGCCAGCAGTTCGGGGGCGACGAACACTGAAGCTTTCTTT.

The chain couples TRBV6-5 to TRBJ1-5, with D uncertain. This CDR3 comprises 14 residues. Trimming took 2 bases from V and 5 from J, leaving 10 bases between them. CDR1 MNHEY and CDR2 SVGAGI come from the germline V gene. The CDR3: CASSYMGTHQPQHF. CDR3 DNA sequence: TGTGCCAGCAGTTACATGGGAACCCATCAGCCCCAGCATTTT.

This clonotype has a handful of counts. The chain recombines TRBV10-2 with TRBJ2-4; 15 positions agree with TRBD2. Trimming took 6 bases from V and 0 from J; bases not matched to a gene: 6. The CDR3 consists of 18 residues. The germline CDR1 and CDR2 sequences are WSHSY and SAAADI. Here the CDR3 DNA reads TGCGCCAGCAGGCCGGGACTAGCGGGAGGAGTAGCCAAAAACATTCAGTACTTC. This encodes CASRPGLAGGVAKNIQYF.

This clonotype was picked up many times. The rearrangement links TRBV15 to TRBJ1-1; maybe TRBD1 (5 bases). Trimming shortened V by 1 base and J by 4 bases, and 7 bases separated the two germline ends. The CDR3 has 13 amino acids. The germline CDR1 and CDR2 sequences are LNHNV and YYDKDF (reference sequence). CDR3: CATSRAGGTEAFF. The CDR3 DNA reads TGTGCCACCAGCAGAGCGGGGGGCACTGAAGCTTTCTTT.

The chain's CDR3 is CASSPPPGGEGTGELFF. The CDR3 DNA is TGTGCCAGCTCACCACCGCCCGGGGGCGAGGGCACCGGGGAGCTGTTTTTT. The chain has TRBV18 and TRBJ2-2; D possibly uses TRBD1 or TRBD2 (6 bases each). The CDR3 spans 17 residues. The germline V gene has CDR1 KGHSH and CDR2 LQKENI. V lost 0 bases, J lost 4 bases, and 15 bases lay in between.

This clonotype appeared a single time. This sequence joins TRBV12-5 and TRBJ2-7; no firm D call. This CDR3 has 12 amino acids. Germline lookup yields CDR1 LGHNT and CDR2 FRNRAP. The ends were cut back, 3 bases at V and 5 bases at J, with 8 bases in the middle. The CDR3 protein is CASGLHRDEQYF. CDR3 DNA: TGTGCTAGTGGTTTACATAGGGACGAGCAGTACTTC.